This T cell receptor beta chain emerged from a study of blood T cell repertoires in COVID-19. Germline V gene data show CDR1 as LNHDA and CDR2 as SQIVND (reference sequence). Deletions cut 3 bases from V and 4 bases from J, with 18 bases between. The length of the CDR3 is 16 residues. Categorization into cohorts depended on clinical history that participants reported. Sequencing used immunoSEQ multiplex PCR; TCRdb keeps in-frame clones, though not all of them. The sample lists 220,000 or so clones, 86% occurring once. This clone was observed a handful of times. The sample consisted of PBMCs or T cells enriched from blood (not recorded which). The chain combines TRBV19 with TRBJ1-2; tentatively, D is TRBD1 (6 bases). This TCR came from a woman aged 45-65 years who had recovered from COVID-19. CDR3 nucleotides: TGTGCCAGTAGTATGGGGTTTGGGGACACAATCTATGGCTACACCTTC. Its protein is CASSMGFGDTIYGYTF.